The rows below give T cell receptor beta chains drawn from one sample of a study of blood T cell repertoires in COVID-19. Here immunoSEQ multiplex PCR was the method, and the copy in TCRdb shows in-frame clones only, minus some. Altogether 350,000 to 500,000 clones are present, approximately 90% being singletons, with the ten largest covering about 1.4%. Sequencing was done on a sample of PBMCs or T cells enriched from blood (not recorded which). The receptors here all came from a woman between 18 and 29 years old who had been exposed to COVID-19. Each CDR3 is given with its conserved first and last residue. The D gene is left open where the match is weak. Clone size appears in some rows only: once, few, many, or a class for an expanded clone.

TRBV29-1	once	-	TRBJ1-1	CSPKEGRLNTEAFF	TGCAGCCCCAAAGAGGGTCGACTGAACACTGAAGCTTTCTTT
TRBV9	-	-	TRBJ1-2	CASSKPQGGYGYTF	TGTGCCAGCAGCAAACCACAGGGTGGGTACGGCTACACCTTC
TRBV7-9	-	TRBD1	TRBJ2-1	CASSFAGTGSTYEQFF	TGTGCCAGCAGCTTCGCCGGGACAGGGTCGACCTATGAGCAGTTCTTC
TRBV5-1	-	TRBD2	TRBJ2-7	CASSRMGGIYEQYF	TGCGCCAGCAGCCGGATGGGAGGGATTTACGAGCAGTACTTC
TRBV3-1/TRBV3-2	-	-	TRBJ1-4	CASSQDLTGWPFNEKLFF	TGTGCCAGCAGCCAAGATCTCACCGGGTGGCCCTTTAATGAAAAACTGTTTTTT
TRBV27	-	TRBD2	TRBJ2-7	CASSLSAGGPGEQYF	TGTGCCAGCAGTTTATCAGCGGGAGGGCCCGGCGAGCAGTACTTC
TRBV5-1	-	TRBD1	TRBJ2-7	CASSLGTGESYEQYF	TGCGCCAGCAGCTTGGGGACAGGGGAATCCTACGAGCAGTACTTC
TRBV19	-	TRBD2	TRBJ2-7	CASRKIPGTSGDLYEQYF	TGTGCCAGTAGAAAGATCCCCGGGACTAGCGGGGACCTGTACGAGCAGTACTTC
TRBV7-2	-	TRBD2	TRBJ2-1	CASSLSGSGYNEQFF	TGTGCCAGCAGTCTTAGCGGGAGTGGGTACAATGAGCAGTTCTTC
TRBV14	-	-	TRBJ1-1	CASSQERSMNTEAFF	TGTGCCAGCAGCCAAGAGAGGAGCATGAACACTGAAGCTTTCTTT
TRBV4-3	-	TRBD2	TRBJ2-6	CASSQALRAGDSGANVLTF	TGCGCCAGCAGCCAAGCCCTACGGGCGGGGGACTCTGGGGCCAACGTCCTGACTTTC
TRBV9	-	-	TRBJ1-1	CASSGQTVLNTEAFF	TGTGCCAGCAGCGGTCAAACAGTTTTGAACACTGAAGCTTTCTTT
TRBV14	-	-	TRBJ2-4	CASSQAARDFKNIQYF	TGTGCCAGCAGCCAGGCCGCCCGGGACTTCAAAAACATTCAGTACTTC
TRBV7-9	-	-	TRBJ2-7	CASGPPAPSQLSGPEQYF	TGTGCCAGCGGCCCACCAGCCCCAAGTCAGCTTTCTGGGCCTGAGCAGTACTTC
TRBV5-1	-	TRBD1	TRBJ1-1	CASRQAGGTEAFF	TGCGCCAGCAGACAAGCAGGGGGAACTGAAGCTTTCTTT
TRBV18	-	-	TRBJ1-1	CASSPLPGRVEAFF	TGTGCCAGCTCACCACTACCTGGGAGAGTTGAAGCTTTCTTT
TRBV5-1	-	-	TRBJ1-4	CASSLANEKLFF	TGCGCCAGCAGCTTGGCGAATGAAAAACTGTTTTTT
TRBV29-1	once	TRBD1	TRBJ2-7	CSVGTGNYEQYF	TGCAGCGTTGGGACAGGGAATTACGAGCAGTACTTC
TRBV5-1	-	-	TRBJ2-7	CASSFGREAEQYF	TGCGCCAGCAGCTTCGGGCGGGAAGCCGAGCAGTACTTC
TRBV27	-	-	TRBJ2-7	CASIKDSYEQYF	TGTGCCAGCATCAAGGACAGCTACGAGCAGTACTTC
TRBV5-1	-	-	TRBJ1-1	CASSLDAGLTEAFF	TGCGCCAGCAGCTTGGACGCAGGGTTGACTGAAGCTTTCTTT
TRBV19	-	-	TRBJ2-7	CASSIGGGGYEQYF	TGTGCCAGTAGTATTGGAGGGGGCGGCTACGAGCAGTACTTC
TRBV7-6	-	-	TRBJ2-7	CASSLDISLSYEQYF	TGTGCCAGCAGCTTAGATATCAGTTTATCCTACGAGCAGTACTTC
TRBV28	-	-	TRBJ2-7	CASSLAGPPYEQYF	TGTGCCAGCAGTTTAGCGGGACCTCCCTACGAGCAGTACTTC
TRBV5-5	-	-	TRBJ1-3	CASSLIGGVGDTIYF	TGTGCCAGCAGCTTGATCGGGGGGGTTGGTGACACCATATATTTT
TRBV9	-	-	TRBJ1-6	CASSVTGNSPLHF	TGTGCCAGCAGCGTTACAGGGAATTCACCCCTCCACTTT
TRBV19	-	-	TRBJ1-3	CASSISAADSSGNTIYF	TGTGCCAGTAGTATTTCTGCGGCCGATAGCTCTGGAAACACCATATATTTT
TRBV6-5	-	TRBD1	TRBJ1-2	CASRKGDSYGYTF	TGTGCCAGCAGAAAAGGGGACAGCTATGGCTACACCTTC
TRBV19	-	-	TRBJ1-5	CASSTTADQPQHF	TGTGCCAGTAGTACAACAGCTGATCAGCCCCAGCATTTT
TRBV18	once	TRBD1	TRBJ2-2	CASSPPTGGPGELFF	TGTGCCAGCTCACCCCCGACAGGGGGCCCCGGGGAGCTGTTTTTT
TRBV28	-	-	TRBJ1-5	CASSTPGNQPQHF	TGTGCCAGCAGCACCCCGGGGAATCAGCCCCAGCATTTT
TRBV29-1	once	-	TRBJ1-1	CSVAPDGDTEAFF	TGCAGCGTAGCCCCGGACGGGGACACTGAAGCTTTCTTT
TRBV7-9	-	-	TRBJ1-1	CASIDRETQNTEAFF	TGTGCCAGCATTGATCGGGAAACCCAAAACACTGAAGCTTTCTTT
TRBV28	-	TRBD1	TRBJ1-5	CASSSHNYRGQIMDYSNQPQHF	TGTGCCAGCAGTTCTCACAACTACAGGGGCCAGATCATGGACTATAGCAATCAGCCCCAGCATTTT
TRBV30	-	-	TRBJ1-3	CAWSGYRVDSGNTIYF	TGTGCCTGGAGTGGATACAGGGTGGATTCTGGAAACACCATATATTTT
TRBV7-2	once	-	TRBJ2-1	CASSTTAVAYNEQFF	TGTGCCAGCAGCACTACCGCGGTAGCCTACAATGAGCAGTTCTTC
TRBV21-1	-	-	TRBJ1-4	CASTPTPLTSTNEKLFF	TGTGCCAGCACCCCAACTCCCCTGACTTCAACTAATGAAAAACTGTTTTTT
TRBV19	-	-	TRBJ1-1	CASMARGVNTEAFF	TGTGCCAGTATGGCCAGGGGAGTGAACACTGAAGCTTTCTTT
TRBV7-2	-	TRBD2	TRBJ2-3	CASSLVLGLAGTDTQYF	TGTGCCAGCAGCTTAGTTCTCGGGCTAGCGGGAACAGATACGCAGTATTTT
TRBV29-1	-	-	TRBJ2-7	CSVTQGWHEQYF	TGCAGCGTCACACAGGGTTGGCACGAGCAGTACTTC
TRBV4-3	-	TRBD1	TRBJ2-7	CASSQAGQGDYEQYF	TGCGCCAGCAGCCAGGCAGGACAGGGGGACTACGAGCAGTACTTC
TRBV28	few	-	TRBJ1-4	CASSSSGGFMQLFF	TGTGCCAGCAGTTCTTCCGGGGGGTTCATGCAACTGTTTTTT
TRBV4-1	-	TRBD1	TRBJ2-1	CASSQTTGSSYNEQFF	TGCGCCAGCAGCCAGACGACAGGGAGCTCCTACAATGAGCAGTTCTTC
TRBV28	-	TRBD1	TRBJ1-4	CASSSGQDTEKLFF	TGTGCCAGCAGTTCAGGACAGGATACGGAAAAACTGTTTTTT
TRBV5-1	-	-	TRBJ2-5	CASSLGSGLSQETQYF	TGCGCCAGCAGCTTGGGGTCAGGGTTGAGCCAAGAGACCCAGTACTTC
TRBV4-3	-	-	TRBJ2-3	CASSQINLGLFTDTQYF	TGCGCCAGCAGCCAGATTAACTTGGGACTTTTCACAGATACGCAGTATTTT
TRBV15	-	-	TRBJ1-2	CATSRDASYGYTF	TGTGCCACCAGCAGAGACGCCAGCTATGGCTACACCTTC
TRBV19	-	-	TRBJ1-2	CASSVEARGELNYGYTF	TGTGCCAGTAGTGTTGAGGCCAGGGGCGAACTAAACTATGGCTACACCTTC
TRBV7-8	-	-	TRBJ1-4	CASSSLHPATNEKLFF	TGTGCCAGCAGCTCTTTACATCCTGCAACTAATGAAAAACTGTTTTTT
TRBV28	-	-	TRBJ2-7	CASSGGAVQTGIYSYEQYF	TGTGCCAGCAGCGGAGGGGCGGTCCAAACAGGTATCTACTCCTACGAGCAGTACTTC
TRBV4-2	-	TRBD2	TRBJ2-7	CASSQELAGLEQYF	TGTGCCAGCAGCCAAGAACTAGCGGGTCTGGAGCAGTACTTC
TRBV27	-	TRBD2	TRBJ2-3	CASSLIPSGSSGGDTQYF	TGTGCCAGCAGTTTAATCCCTAGCGGGAGTAGCGGCGGAGATACGCAGTATTTT
TRBV2	-	-	TRBJ1-4	CASSLTGLTNEKLFF	TGTGCCAGCAGTCTAACAGGATTAACTAATGAAAAACTGTTTTTT
TRBV2	-	-	TRBJ2-1	CASNRQSSYNEQFF	TGTGCCAGCAACCGACAGAGCTCCTACAATGAGCAGTTCTTC
TRBV30	-	-	TRBJ1-2	CAWSVQVSYYGYTF	TGTGCCTGGAGTGTGCAGGTCTCTTACTATGGCTACACCTTC
TRBV5-1	-	-	TRBJ1-2	CASSLDSLEGYTF	TGCGCCAGCAGCTTGGACAGCTTAGAAGGCTACACCTTC
TRBV6-5	-	TRBD2	TRBJ2-7	CASRAGGDYEQYF	TGTGCCAGCAGAGCGGGAGGAGACTACGAGCAGTACTTC